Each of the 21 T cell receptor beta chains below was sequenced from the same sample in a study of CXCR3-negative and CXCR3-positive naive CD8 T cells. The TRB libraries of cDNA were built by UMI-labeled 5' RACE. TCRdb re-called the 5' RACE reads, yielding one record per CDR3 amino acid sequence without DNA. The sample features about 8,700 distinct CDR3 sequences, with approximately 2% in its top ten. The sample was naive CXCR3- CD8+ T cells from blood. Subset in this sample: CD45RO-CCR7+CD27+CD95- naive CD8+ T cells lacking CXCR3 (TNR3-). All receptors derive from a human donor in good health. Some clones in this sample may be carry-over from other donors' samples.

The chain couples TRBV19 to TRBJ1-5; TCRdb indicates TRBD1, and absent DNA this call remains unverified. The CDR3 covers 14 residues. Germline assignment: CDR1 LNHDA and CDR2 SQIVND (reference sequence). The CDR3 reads CASSVRDSNQPQHF.

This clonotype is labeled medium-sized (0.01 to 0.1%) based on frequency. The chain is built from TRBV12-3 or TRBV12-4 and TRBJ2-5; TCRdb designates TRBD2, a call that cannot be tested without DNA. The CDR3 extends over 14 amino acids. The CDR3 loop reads CASSLVALQETQYF.

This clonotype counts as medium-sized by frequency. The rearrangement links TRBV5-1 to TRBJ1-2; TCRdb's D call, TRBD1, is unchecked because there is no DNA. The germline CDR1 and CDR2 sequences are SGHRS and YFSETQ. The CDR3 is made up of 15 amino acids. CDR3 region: CASSLYPGHSYGYTF.

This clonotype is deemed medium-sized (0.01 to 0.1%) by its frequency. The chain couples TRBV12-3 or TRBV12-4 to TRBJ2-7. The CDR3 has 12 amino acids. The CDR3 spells CASSQSLGEQYF.

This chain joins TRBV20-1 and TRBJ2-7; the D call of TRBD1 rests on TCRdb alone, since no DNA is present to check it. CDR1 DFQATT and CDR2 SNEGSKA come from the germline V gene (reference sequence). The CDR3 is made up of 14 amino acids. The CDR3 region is CSALGGTYSYEQYF.

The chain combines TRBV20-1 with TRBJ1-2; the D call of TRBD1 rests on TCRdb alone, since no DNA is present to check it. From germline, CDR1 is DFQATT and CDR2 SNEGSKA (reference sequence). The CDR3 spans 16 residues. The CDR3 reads CSALNRDRGNIDGYTF.

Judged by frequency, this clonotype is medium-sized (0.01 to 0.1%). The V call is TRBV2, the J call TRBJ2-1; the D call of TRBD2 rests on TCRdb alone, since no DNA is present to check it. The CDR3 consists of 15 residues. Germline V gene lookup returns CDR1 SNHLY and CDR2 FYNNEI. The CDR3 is CASSEVAGGPDEQFF.

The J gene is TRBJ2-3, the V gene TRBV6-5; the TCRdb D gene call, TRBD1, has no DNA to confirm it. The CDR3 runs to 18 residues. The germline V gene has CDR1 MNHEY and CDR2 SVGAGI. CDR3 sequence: CASSYSGLRQGHTDTQYF.

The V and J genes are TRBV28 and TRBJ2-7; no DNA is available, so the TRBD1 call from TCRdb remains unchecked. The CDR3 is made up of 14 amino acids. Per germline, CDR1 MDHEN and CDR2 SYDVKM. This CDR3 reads CSSNFGTGVYEQYF.

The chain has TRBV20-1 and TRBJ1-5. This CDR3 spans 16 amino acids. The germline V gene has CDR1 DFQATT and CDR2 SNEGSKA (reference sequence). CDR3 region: CSARGLGGRTNQPQHF.

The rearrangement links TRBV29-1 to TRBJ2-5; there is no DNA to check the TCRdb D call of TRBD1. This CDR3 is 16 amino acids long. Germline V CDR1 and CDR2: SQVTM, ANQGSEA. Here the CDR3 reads CSVEGIQGPYQETQYF.

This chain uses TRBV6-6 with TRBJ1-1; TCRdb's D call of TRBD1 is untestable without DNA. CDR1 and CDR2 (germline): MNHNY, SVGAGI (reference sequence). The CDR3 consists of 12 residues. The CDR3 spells CASVVGGTEAFF.

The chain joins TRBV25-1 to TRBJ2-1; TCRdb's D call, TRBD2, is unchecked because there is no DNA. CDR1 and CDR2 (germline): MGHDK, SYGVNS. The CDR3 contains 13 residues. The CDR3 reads CASSAGGNGEQFF.

CDR3 region: CASSILGAYEQYF. The chain couples TRBV19 to TRBJ2-7. Germline CDR1 is LNHDA and CDR2 is SQIVND (reference sequence). This CDR3 comprises 13 residues.

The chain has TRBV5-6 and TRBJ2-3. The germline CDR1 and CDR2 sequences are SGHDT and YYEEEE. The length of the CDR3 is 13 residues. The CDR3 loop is CASSSHLTDTQYF.

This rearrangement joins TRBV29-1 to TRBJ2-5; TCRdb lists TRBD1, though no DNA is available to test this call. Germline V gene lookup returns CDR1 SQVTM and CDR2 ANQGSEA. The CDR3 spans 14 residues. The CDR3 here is CSVQAGFPQETQYF. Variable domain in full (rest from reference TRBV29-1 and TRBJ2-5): SAVISQKPSRDICQRGTSLTIQCQVDSQVTMMFWYRQQPGQSLTLIATANQGSEATYESGFVIDKFPISRPNLTFSTLTVSNMSPEDSSIYLCSVQAGFPQETQYFGPGTRLLVL.

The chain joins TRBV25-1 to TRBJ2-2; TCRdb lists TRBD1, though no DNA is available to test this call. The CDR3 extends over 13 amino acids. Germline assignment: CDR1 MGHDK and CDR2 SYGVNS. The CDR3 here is CASTFPGTGELFF. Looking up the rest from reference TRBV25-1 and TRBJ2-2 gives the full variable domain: EADIYQTPRYLVIGTGKKITLECSQTMGHDKMYWYQQDPGMELHLIHYSYGVNSTEKGDLSSESTVSRIRTEHFPLTLESARPSHTSQYLCASTFPGTGELFFGEGSRLTVL.

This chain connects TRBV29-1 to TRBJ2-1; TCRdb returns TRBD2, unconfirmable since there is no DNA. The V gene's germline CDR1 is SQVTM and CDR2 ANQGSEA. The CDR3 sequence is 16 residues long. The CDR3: CSVDGVGLAGYNEQFF.

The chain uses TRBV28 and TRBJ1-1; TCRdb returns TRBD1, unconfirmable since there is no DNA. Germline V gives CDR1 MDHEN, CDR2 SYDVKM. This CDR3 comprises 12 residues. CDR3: CASREVGTEAFF.

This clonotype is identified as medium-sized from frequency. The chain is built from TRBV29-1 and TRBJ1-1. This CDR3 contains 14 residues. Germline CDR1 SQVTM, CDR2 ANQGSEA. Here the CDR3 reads CSVEDPSVGTEAFF.

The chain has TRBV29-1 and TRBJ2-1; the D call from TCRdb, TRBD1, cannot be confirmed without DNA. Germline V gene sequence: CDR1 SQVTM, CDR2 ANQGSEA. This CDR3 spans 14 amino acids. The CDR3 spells CSVERTGAYNEQFF.